This T cell receptor beta chain was sequenced during a study of cytomegalovirus exposure and HLA in healthy donors. Study in general: Unique TCR beta sequences numbering about 100 million came from 150 million to 200 million T cells in an earlier analysis.

PCR was performed using 60 Vbeta and 13 Jbeta primers. Authors' methods: It was a later analysis that counted roughly 80 million unique TCR beta chains, of which roughly 11 million were shared. Using immunoSEQ multiplex PCR, the repertoire was profiled, and TCRdb retains in-frame clones only, with some absent. V and J calls and clone size are as listed in that table; D and trimming were resolved from the DNA. The sample spans about 200,000 clones; the ten largest clones claim 6.5%. The sequencing sample was made of PBMCs. This TCR derives from a man aged 25-45 years in good health and CMV-seronegative.

In DNA form, the CDR3 reads TGTGCCAGCAGCTTAGGTCCTAGACCCCTAGAGACCCAGTACTTC. It encodes CASSLGPRPLETQYF. The V and J genes are TRBV7-6 and TRBJ2-5; D unresolved. The CDR3 has 15 residues. Germline-derived CDR1 and CDR2 are SGHVS and FNYEAQ. Trimming pared 1 base from V and 4 bases from J, leaving 13 bases between.